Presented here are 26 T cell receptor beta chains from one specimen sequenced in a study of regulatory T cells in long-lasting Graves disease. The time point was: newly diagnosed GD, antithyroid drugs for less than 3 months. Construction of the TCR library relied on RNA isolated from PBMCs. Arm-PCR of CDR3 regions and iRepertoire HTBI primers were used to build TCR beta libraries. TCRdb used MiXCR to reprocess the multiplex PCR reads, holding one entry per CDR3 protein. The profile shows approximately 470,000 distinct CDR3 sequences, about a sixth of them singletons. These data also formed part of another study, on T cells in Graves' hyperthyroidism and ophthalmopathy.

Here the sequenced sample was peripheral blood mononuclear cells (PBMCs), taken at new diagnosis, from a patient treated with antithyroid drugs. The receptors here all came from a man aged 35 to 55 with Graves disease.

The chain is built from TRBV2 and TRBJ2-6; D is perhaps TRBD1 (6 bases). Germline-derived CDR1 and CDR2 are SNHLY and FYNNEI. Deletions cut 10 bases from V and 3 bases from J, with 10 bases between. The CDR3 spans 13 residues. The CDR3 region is CAINRDGANVLTF. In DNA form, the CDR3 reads TGTGCCATCAACAGGGATGGGGCCAACGTCCTGACTTTC.

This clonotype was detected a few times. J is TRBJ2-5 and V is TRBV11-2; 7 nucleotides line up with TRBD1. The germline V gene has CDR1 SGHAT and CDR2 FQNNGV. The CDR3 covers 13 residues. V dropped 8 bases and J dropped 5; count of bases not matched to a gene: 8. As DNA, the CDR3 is TGTGCCAGCGGCACAGGGGTTGGGGAGACCCAGTACTTC. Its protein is CASGTGVGETQYF.

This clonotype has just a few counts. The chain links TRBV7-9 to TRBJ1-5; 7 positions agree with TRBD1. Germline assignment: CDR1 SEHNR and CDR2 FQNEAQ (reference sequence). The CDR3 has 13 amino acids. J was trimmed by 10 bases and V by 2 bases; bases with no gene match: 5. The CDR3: CASSLPDRAPQHF. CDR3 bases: TGTGCCAGCAGCTTACCAGACAGGGCCCCCCAGCATTTT.

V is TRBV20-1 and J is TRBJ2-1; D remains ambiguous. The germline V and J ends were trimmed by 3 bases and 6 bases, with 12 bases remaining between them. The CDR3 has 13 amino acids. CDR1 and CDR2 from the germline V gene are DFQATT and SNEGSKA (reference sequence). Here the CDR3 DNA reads TGCAGTGCTAGGAAAGGGTACGGCAATGAGCAGTTCTTC. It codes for CSARKGYGNEQFF.

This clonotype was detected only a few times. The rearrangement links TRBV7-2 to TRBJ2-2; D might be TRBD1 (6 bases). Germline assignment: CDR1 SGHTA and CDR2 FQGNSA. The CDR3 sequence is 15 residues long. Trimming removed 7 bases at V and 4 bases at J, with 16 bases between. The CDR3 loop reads CASKSGHPRTGELFF. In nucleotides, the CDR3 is TGTGCCAGCAAATCGGGACATCCCCGCACCGGGGAGCTGTTTTTT. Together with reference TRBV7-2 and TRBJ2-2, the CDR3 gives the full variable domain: GAGVSQSPSNKVTEKGKDVELRCDPISGHTALYWYRQSLGQGLEFLIYFQGNSAPDKSGLPSDRFSAERTGGSVSTLTIQRTQQEDSAVYLCASKSGHPRTGELFFGEGSRLTVL.

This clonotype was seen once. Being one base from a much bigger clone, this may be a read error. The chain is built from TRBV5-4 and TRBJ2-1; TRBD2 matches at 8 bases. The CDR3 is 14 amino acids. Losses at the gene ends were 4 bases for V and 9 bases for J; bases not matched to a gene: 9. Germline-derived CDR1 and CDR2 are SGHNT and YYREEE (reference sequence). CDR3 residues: CASSGEAGVPEQFF. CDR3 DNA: TGTGCCAGCAGCGGGGAAGCGGGAGTGCCTGAGCAGTTCTTC.

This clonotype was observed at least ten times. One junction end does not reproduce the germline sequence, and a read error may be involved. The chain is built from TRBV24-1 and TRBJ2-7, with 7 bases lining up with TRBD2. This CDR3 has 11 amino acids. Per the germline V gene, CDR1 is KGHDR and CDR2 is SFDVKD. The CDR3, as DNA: TGTGCCAGCAGTGGGGGGGGCGAGCAGTACTTC. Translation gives CASSGGGEQYF.

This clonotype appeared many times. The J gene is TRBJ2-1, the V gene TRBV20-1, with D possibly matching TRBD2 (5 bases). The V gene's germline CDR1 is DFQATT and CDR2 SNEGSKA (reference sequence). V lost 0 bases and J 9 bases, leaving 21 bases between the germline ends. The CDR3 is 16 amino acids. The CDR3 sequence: CSARDFSGPPNREQFF. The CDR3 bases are TGCAGTGCTAGAGACTTCAGCGGCCCCCCCAACCGTGAGCAGTTCTTC.

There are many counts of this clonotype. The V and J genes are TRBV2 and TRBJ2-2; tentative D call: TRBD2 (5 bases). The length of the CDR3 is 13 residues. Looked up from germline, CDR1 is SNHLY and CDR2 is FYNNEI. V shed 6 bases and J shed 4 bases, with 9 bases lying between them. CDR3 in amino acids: CASSGVVTGELFF. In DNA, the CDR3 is TGTGCCAGCAGCGGGGTGGTCACCGGGGAGCTGTTTTTT.

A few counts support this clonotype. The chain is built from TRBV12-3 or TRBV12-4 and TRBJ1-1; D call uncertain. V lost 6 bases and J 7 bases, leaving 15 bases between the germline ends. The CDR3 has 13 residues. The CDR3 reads CASRPDPSLEAFF. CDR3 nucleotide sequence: TGTGCCAGCAGGCCTGATCCGTCCCTTGAAGCTTTCTTT.

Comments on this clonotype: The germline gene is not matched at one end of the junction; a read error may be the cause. The CDR3 nucleotides read TGTGCCGGCAGTGACGGGTTACAAGAGACCCAGTACTTC. Protein sequence: CAGSDGLQETQYF. The chain has TRBV6-1 and TRBJ2-5; D gene ambiguous. This CDR3 region has 13 residues. CDR1 and CDR2 from the germline V gene are MNHNS and SASEGT.

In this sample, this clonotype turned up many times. DNA for the CDR3: TGTGCCAGCAGCCCGGGACTAGCGGGAGCAAGGGCAGATACGCAGTATTTT. Translated, it gives CASSPGLAGARADTQYF. The chain couples TRBV6-1 to TRBJ2-3, with 14 bases aligning to TRBD2. CDR3 size: 17 residues. Germline V gene sequence: CDR1 MNHNS, CDR2 SASEGT. The ends lost 6 bases at V and 4 bases at J; junction bases unmatched: 9.

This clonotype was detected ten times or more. DNA of the CDR3: TGTGCCAGCAGTTCACTCGGGGGAACAGAGACCCAGTACTTC. Amino acids: CASSSLGGTETQYF. This chain uses TRBV27 with TRBJ2-5; TRBD2 might be the D (6 bases). The ends were cut back, 4 bases at V and 4 bases at J, with 13 bases in the middle. The CDR3 contains 14 residues. Germline V CDR1 and CDR2: MNHEY, SMNVEV (reference sequence).

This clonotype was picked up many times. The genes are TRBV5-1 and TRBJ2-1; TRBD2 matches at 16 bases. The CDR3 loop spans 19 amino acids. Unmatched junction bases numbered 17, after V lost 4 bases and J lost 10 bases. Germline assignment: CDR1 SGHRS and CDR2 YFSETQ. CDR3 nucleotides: TGCGCCAGCAGCAGTGGACCCCCGGGACTAGCGGGAGGGCTAAGGGAGCAGTTCTTC. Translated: CASSSGPPGLAGGLREQFF.

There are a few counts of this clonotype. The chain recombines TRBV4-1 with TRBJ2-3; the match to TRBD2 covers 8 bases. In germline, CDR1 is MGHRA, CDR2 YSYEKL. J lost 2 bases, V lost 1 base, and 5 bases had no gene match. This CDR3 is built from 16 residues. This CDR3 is CASSQVPGGITDTQYF. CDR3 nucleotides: TGCGCCAGCAGCCAAGTTCCGGGAGGGATCACAGATACGCAGTATTTT.

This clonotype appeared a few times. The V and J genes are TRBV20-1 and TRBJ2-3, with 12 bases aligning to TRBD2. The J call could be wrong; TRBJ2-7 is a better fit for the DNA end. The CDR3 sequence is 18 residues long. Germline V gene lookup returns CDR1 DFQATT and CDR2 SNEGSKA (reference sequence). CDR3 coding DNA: TGCAGTGCTAGAGAGTCGGCTAGCGGGAGGGCCTTTAGCTACGAGCAGTACTTC. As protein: CSARESASGRAFSYEQYF.

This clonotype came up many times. CDR3 region: CSVSQGEGYEQYF. CDR3 nucleotide sequence: TGCAGTGTTTCGCAGGGGGAAGGGTACGAGCAGTACTTC. The chain joins TRBV20-1 to TRBJ2-7; TRBD1 matches 7 bases. V lost 7 bases and J lost 4; bases outside the gene matches: 10. The germline CDR1 and CDR2 sequences are DFQATT and SNEGSKA (reference sequence). The CDR3 is 13 amino acids.

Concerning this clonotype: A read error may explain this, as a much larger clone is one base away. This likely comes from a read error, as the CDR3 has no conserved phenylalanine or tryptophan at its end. The CDR3 region is CSARASGRHLTGELFL. The CDR3 bases are TGCAGTGCTAGAGCCAGCGGGAGACACCTCACCGGGGAGCTGTTTCTT. The rearrangement joins TRBV20-1 to TRBJ2-2, with 8 bases identical to TRBD2. Losses at the gene ends were 1 base for V and 4 bases for J; bases not matched to a gene: 8. Germline V gene sequence: CDR1 DFQATT, CDR2 SNEGSKA (reference sequence). The length of the CDR3 is 16 residues.

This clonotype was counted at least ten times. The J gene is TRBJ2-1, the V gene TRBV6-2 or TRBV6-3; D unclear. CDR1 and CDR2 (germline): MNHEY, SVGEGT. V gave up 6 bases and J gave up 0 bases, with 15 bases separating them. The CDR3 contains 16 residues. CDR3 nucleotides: TGTGCCAGCAGCGCCCAAATAACCGGCTCCTACAATGAGCAGTTCTTC. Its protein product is CASSAQITGSYNEQFF.

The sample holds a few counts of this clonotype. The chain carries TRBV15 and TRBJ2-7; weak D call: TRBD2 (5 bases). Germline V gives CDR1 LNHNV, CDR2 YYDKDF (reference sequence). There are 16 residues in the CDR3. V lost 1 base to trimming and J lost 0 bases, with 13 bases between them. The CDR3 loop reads CATSRGSGLSSYEQYF. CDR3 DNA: TGTGCCACCAGCAGAGGCTCGGGGTTAAGCTCCTACGAGCAGTACTTC.

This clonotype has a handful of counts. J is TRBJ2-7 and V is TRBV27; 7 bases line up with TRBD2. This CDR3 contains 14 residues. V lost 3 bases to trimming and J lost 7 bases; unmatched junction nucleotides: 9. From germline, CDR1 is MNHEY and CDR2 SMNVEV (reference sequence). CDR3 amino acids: CASSFRGRPGEQYF. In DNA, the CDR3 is TGTGCCAGCAGTTTCCGCGGGAGACCGGGGGAGCAGTACTTC.

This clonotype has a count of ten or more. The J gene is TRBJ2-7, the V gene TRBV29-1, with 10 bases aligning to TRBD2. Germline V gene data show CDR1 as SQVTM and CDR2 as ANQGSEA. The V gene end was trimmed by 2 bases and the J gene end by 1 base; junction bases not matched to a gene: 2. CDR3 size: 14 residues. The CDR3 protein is CSVEPSGSSYEQYF. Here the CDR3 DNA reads TGCAGCGTTGAACCTAGCGGGAGTTCCTACGAGCAGTACTTC.

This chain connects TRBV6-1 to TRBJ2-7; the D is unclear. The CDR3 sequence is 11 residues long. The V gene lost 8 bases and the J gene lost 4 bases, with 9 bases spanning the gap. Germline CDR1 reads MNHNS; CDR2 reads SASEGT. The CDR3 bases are TGTGCCAGCCCGGACGGTTACGAGCAGTACTTC. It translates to CASPDGYEQYF.

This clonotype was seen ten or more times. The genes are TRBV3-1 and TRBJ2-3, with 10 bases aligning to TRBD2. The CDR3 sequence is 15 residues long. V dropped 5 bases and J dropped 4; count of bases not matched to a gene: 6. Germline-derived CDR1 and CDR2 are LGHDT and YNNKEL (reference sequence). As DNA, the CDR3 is TGTGCCAGCAGCGGGACTAGCGCCGGATCAGATACGCAGTATTTT. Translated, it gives CASSGTSAGSDTQYF.

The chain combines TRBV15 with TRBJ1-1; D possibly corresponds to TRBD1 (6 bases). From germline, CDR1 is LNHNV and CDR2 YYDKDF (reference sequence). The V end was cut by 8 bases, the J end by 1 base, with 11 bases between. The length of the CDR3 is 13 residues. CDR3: CATAGAANTEAFF. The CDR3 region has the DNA TGTGCCACCGCGGGGGCTGCGAACACTGAAGCTTTCTTT.

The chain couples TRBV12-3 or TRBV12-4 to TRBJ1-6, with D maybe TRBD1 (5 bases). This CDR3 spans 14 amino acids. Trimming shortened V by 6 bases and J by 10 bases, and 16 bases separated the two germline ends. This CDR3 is CASSLGKGYSPLHF. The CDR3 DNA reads TGTGCCAGCAGCCTAGGAAAGGGGTACTCACCCCTCCACTTT.